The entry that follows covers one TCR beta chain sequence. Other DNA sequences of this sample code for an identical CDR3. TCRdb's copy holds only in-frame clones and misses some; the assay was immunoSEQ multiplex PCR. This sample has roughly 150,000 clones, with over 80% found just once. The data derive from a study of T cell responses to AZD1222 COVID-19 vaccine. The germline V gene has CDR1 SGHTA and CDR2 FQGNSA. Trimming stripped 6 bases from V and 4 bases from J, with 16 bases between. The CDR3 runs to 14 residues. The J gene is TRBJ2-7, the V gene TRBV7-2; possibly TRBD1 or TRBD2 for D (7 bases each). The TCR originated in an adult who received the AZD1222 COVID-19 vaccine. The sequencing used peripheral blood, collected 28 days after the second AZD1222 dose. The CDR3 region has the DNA TGTGCCAGCAGGGAGAGGCAGGGGGGGTACGAGCAGTACTTC. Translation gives CASRERQGGYEQYF.